The rows below give T cell receptor beta chains drawn from one sample of a study of shared clonotypes between healthy human individuals. The protocol was immunoSEQ multiplex PCR, while the TCRdb copy is restricted to in-frame clones and leaves out a portion. The data contain 550,000 to 700,000 clones, less than 80% of them singletons. Sequences were obtained from memory CD4+ T cells sorted from blood. These receptors all come from a woman in her thirties in good health. The CDR3 runs from the conserved cysteine through the conserved F or W. A D gene is named only where the DNA matches it firmly. Not all rows give a size; the values are once, few, many and, for expanded clones, a class.

j_gene,abundance,d_gene,v_gene,CDR3aa,CDR3nt
TRBJ2-1,few,TRBD1,TRBV6-5,CASSSPGQKGSEQFF,TGTGCCAGCAGTTCCCCGGGACAGAAGGGTAGTGAGCAGTTCTTC
TRBJ1-4,.,.,TRBV5-4,CASSPGFRNEKLFF,TGTGCCAGCAGCCCCGGGTTCCGGAATGAAAAACTGTTTTTT
TRBJ2-1,few,.,TRBV5-1,CASSLGRGRGDEQFF,TGCGCCAGCAGCTTGGGGCGCGGGCGGGGCGATGAGCAGTTCTTC
TRBJ1-1,.,.,TRBV28,CASSLHHAASGTEAFF,TGTGCCAGCAGTTTACATCATGCGGCTTCGGGCACTGAAGCTTTCTTT
TRBJ2-5,.,.,TRBV29-1,CSAGLEETQYF,TGCAGCGCCGGACTGGAAGAGACCCAGTACTTC
TRBJ2-3,many,.,TRBV28,CASSDFGRGGTDTQYF,TGTGCCAGCAGTGACTTCGGCAGGGGAGGCACAGATACGCAGTATTTT
TRBJ1-2,.,TRBD1,TRBV5-5,CASSFPPMTGTNYGYTF,TGTGCCAGCAGCTTCCCCCCCATGACAGGGACAAACTATGGCTACACCTTC
TRBJ2-3,.,.,TRBV6-6,CASSQPGADTQYF,TGTGCCAGCAGTCAACCAGGGGCAGATACGCAGTATTTT
TRBJ1-5,.,TRBD1,TRBV19,CASSIFQWGQGARGNQPQHF,TGTGCCAGTAGTATCTTCCAGTGGGGACAGGGGGCTAGGGGCAATCAGCCCCAGCATTTT
TRBJ2-7,.,.,TRBV29-1,CSVEKEAGSYEQYF,TGCAGCGTCGAAAAGGAGGCAGGGTCCTACGAGCAGTACTTC
TRBJ1-4,.,.,TRBV7-2,CASSLAGDGEKLFF,TGTGCCAGCAGCTTAGCCGGGGACGGTGAAAAACTGTTTTTT
TRBJ1-3,many,.,TRBV18,CASSGGSGNTIYF,TGTGCCAGCTCAGGTGGTTCTGGAAACACCATATATTTT
TRBJ2-3,.,.,TRBV10-3,CAISEQGPRGSTQYF,TGTGCCATCAGTGAGCAGGGACCCCGGGGGAGTACGCAGTATTTT
TRBJ2-5,.,TRBD1,TRBV28,CASSGTNRGQTQYF,TGTGCCAGCAGTGGGACGAACAGGGGACAGACCCAGTACTTC
TRBJ1-2,.,TRBD1,TRBV19,CASSLISGGAYGYTF,TGTGCCAGTAGCTTGATTTCAGGGGGCGCTTATGGCTACACCTTC
TRBJ2-7,.,.,TRBV7-2,CASSQTRYEQYF,TGTGCCAGCAGCCAAACCCGATACGAGCAGTACTTC
TRBJ2-7,once,.,TRBV4-2,CASSQGGTPEQYF,TGTGCCAGCAGCCAAGGGGGAACCCCGGAGCAGTACTTC
TRBJ1-5,.,TRBD1,TRBV19,CASSIGLGQGDFLSNQPQHF,TGTGCCAGTAGTATAGGATTGGGACAGGGGGATTTCCTGAGCAATCAGCCCCAGCATTTT
TRBJ1-5,.,.,TRBV6-5,CASSLPGQPQHF,TGTGCCAGCAGTCTTCCGGGTCAGCCCCAGCATTTT
TRBJ2-2,.,TRBD1,TRBV9,CASSVSGQVITGELFF,TGTGCCAGCAGCGTAAGCGGACAGGTCATAACCGGGGAGCTGTTTTTT
TRBJ1-5,.,.,TRBV28,CASSSLYQPQHF,TGTGCCAGCAGTTCCCTCTACCAGCCCCAGCATTTT
TRBJ1-2,once,TRBD1,TRBV11-2,CASSSGQGGANYGYTF,TGTGCCAGCAGCTCCGGACAGGGGGGGGCTAACTATGGCTACACCTTC
TRBJ2-3,.,.,TRBV11-2,CASSLVNPNTQYF,TGTGCCAGCAGCTTAGTTAACCCTAATACGCAGTATTTT
TRBJ2-6,few,TRBD2,TRBV6-4,CASSEKGLAGGPSGANVLTF,TGTGCCAGCAGTGAGAAGGGACTAGCGGGAGGGCCGAGTGGGGCCAACGTCCTGACTTTC
TRBJ2-3,once,TRBD2,TRBV27,CASSLLAGVYDTQYF,TGTGCCAGCAGTTTACTAGCGGGAGTTTATGATACGCAGTATTTT
TRBJ2-1,.,TRBD1,TRBV18,CASSLDRVVDEQFF,TGTGCCAGCTCACTTGACAGGGTCGTAGATGAGCAGTTCTTC
TRBJ2-1,.,.,TRBV7-3,CASSKDLGSYNEQFF,TGTGCCAGCAGCAAGGACCTCGGATCCTACAATGAGCAGTTCTTC
TRBJ2-7,few,TRBD1,TRBV10-3,CAISITGGYEQYF,TGTGCCATCAGCATTACAGGGGGTTACGAGCAGTACTTC
TRBJ2-1,once,.,TRBV4-1,CASSDQQGYEQFF,TGCGCCAGCAGCGACCAACAAGGGTATGAGCAGTTCTTC
TRBJ1-1,.,.,TRBV7-9,CASSWDMNTEAFF,TGTGCCAGCAGCTGGGACATGAACACTGAAGCTTTCTTT
TRBJ1-2,.,.,TRBV2,CASSARGLNYGYTF,TGTGCCAGCAGTGCCCGGGGGCTGAACTATGGCTACACCTTC
TRBJ1-1,.,.,TRBV6-5,CASSYKFEAFF,TGTGCCAGCAGTTATAAATTTGAAGCTTTCTTT
TRBJ2-1,.,.,TRBV6-5,CASKTDSLRNEQFF,TGTGCCAGCAAAACTGACTCGCTGAGGAATGAGCAGTTCTTC
TRBJ2-5,.,TRBD2,TRBV6-5,CASSYSLAGGPETQYF,TGTGCCAGCAGTTACTCCTTAGCGGGAGGCCCGGAGACCCAGTACTTC
TRBJ1-1,.,.,TRBV28,CASRDGRKAFF,TGTGCCAGCAGGGACGGACGTAAAGCTTTCTTT
TRBJ2-1,.,TRBD1,TRBV5-1,CASSKDRVDYNEQFF,TGCGCCAGCAGCAAGGACAGGGTAGACTACAATGAGCAGTTCTTC
TRBJ1-1,.,.,TRBV6-5,CASSPQVNTEAFF,TGTGCCAGCAGTCCACAGGTGAACACTGAAGCTTTCTTT
TRBJ2-7,.,.,TRBV6-5,CASRDLAGQSYEQYF,TGTGCCAGCAGGGATTTAGCGGGACAGTCCTACGAGCAGTACTTC
TRBJ2-3,.,TRBD2,TRBV5-1,CASSRGHGTGTSGRRTDTQYF,TGCGCCAGCAGCCGGGGCCACGGAACCGGGACTAGCGGGAGACGCACAGATACGCAGTATTTT
TRBJ2-7,.,TRBD1,TRBV6-6,CASRRRDRGNEQYF,TGTGCCAGCAGACGCCGGGACAGGGGCAACGAGCAGTACTTC
TRBJ1-4,few,.,TRBV28,CASSWGATNEKLFF,TGTGCCAGCAGTTGGGGTGCAACTAATGAAAAACTGTTTTTT
TRBJ1-5,few,TRBD1,TRBV5-1,CASSLEGGGQPQHF,TGCGCCAGCAGCTTGGAGGGAGGGGGCCAGCCCCAGCATTTT